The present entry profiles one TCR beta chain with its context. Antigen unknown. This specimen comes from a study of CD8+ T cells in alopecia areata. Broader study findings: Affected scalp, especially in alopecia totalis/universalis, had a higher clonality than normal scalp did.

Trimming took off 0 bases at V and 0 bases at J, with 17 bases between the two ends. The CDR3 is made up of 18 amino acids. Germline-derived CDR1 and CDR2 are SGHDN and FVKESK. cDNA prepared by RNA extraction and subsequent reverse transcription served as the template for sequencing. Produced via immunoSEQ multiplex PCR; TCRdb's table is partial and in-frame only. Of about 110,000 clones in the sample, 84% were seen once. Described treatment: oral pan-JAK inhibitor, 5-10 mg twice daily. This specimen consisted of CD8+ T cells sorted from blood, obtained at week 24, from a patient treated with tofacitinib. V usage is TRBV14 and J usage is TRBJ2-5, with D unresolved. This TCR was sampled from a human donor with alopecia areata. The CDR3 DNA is TGTGCCAGCAGCCAAGATCCCAGCTTGGTGGGGTACCAAGAGACCCAGTACTTC. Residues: CASSQDPSLVGYQETQYF.